These 10 T cell receptor beta chains were sequenced from one sample in a study of blood T cell repertoires in COVID-19. Assay: immunoSEQ multiplex PCR; the TCRdb copy retains only in-frame clones and omits some. The sample holds approximately 170,000 clones, 88% seen once. Sequenced material: PBMCs or T cells enriched from blood (not recorded which). Every receptor here comes from a woman younger than 30 who had recovered from COVID-19.

The chain employs TRBV19 and TRBJ1-3; D gene uncertain. The germline gives CDR1 LNHDA, CDR2 SQIVND (reference sequence). The germline V and J ends were trimmed by 3 bases and 0 bases, with 12 bases remaining between them. The CDR3 consists of 16 residues. The CDR3: CASSIPAGNSGNTIYF. DNA for the CDR3: TGTGCCAGTAGTATCCCTGCGGGGAACTCTGGAAACACCATATATTTT.

This chain connects TRBV30 to TRBJ1-1, with 7 bases that match TRBD1. The V gene end was trimmed by 4 bases and the J gene end by 0 bases; junction bases not matched to a gene: 2. The V gene's germline CDR1 is GTSNPN and CDR2 SVGIG (reference sequence). The CDR3 has 13 amino acids. The CDR3 here is CAWKGQMNTEAFF. The CDR3 DNA follows: TGTGCCTGGAAGGGACAGATGAACACTGAAGCTTTCTTT.

This chain joins TRBV7-8 and TRBJ2-5; D gene ambiguous. V was trimmed by 4 bases and J by 1 base, leaving 34 bases between them. There are 22 residues in the CDR3. Germline-derived CDR1 and CDR2 are SGHVS and FQNEAQ. The CDR3, as DNA: TGTGCCAGCAGCTCCCCCGGCCCGAACACGCCACAGCTACAAAGGATCCAAGAGACCCAGTACTTC. It translates to CASSSPGPNTPQLQRIQETQYF.

The chain carries TRBV27 and TRBJ1-6; no clear D gene. V was shortened by 6 bases and J by 3 bases, with 24 bases between the two germline ends. The length of the CDR3 is 19 residues. Germline lookup yields CDR1 MNHEY and CDR2 SMNVEV (reference sequence). Here the CDR3 DNA reads TGTGCCAGCAGACCCTATTCGGTTGCTGGGCTTATCTATAATTCACCCCTCCACTTT. Protein: CASRPYSVAGLIYNSPLHF.

The rearrangement joins TRBV6-2 or TRBV6-3 to TRBJ2-7; D not resolved. V gave up 1 base and J gave up 2 bases, with 15 bases separating them. This CDR3 comprises 16 residues. CDR1 is MNHEY and CDR2 is SVGEGT in the germline V gene. The CDR3: CASSYLRARLAYEQYF. The CDR3 bases are TGTGCCAGCAGTTACTTGAGAGCGCGTCTAGCCTACGAGCAGTACTTC.

The chain is built from TRBV4-3 and TRBJ2-7, with a possible D match to TRBD2 (7 bases). The germline V and J ends were trimmed by 1 base and 3 bases, with 16 bases remaining between them. The germline V gene encodes CDR1 LGHNA and CDR2 YSLEER. The CDR3 runs 16 residues. The CDR3 sequence: CASSQGGASGLYEQYF. The CDR3 DNA follows: TGCGCCAGCAGCCAAGGGGGGGCTAGCGGACTCTACGAGCAGTACTTC.

This clone was observed once. The chain carries TRBV4-2 and TRBJ1-5; TRBD1 is a possible D gene (5 bases). The CDR3 sequence is 16 residues long. V was cut by 4 bases and J by 1 base, with 14 bases left in between. Germline V lookup: CDR1 LGHNA, CDR2 YNFKEQ. CDR3 DNA sequence: TGTGCCAGCAGCCCGACCGGCGGGGGGAGCAATCAGCCCCAGCATTTT. Translating gives CASSPTGGGSNQPQHF.

The rearrangement uses TRBV19 and TRBJ2-5, with D possibly matching TRBD2 (6 bases). The CDR3 has 16 amino acids. Germline V gene sequence: CDR1 LNHDA, CDR2 SQIVND (reference sequence). Trimming pared 5 bases from V and 5 bases from J, leaving 21 bases between. CDR3 coding DNA: TGTGCCAGTAGTTATAGGGCTAGCGAACTTCGGGAGACCCAGTACTTC. Its protein product is CASSYRASELRETQYF.

This clone showed up just once. V usage is TRBV27 and J usage is TRBJ2-7; 12 bases match TRBD2. The ends lost 6 bases at V and 3 bases at J; junction bases unmatched: 6. This CDR3 is 15 amino acids long. Per the germline V gene, CDR1 is MNHEY and CDR2 is SMNVEV (reference sequence). The CDR3 nucleotides read TGTGCCAGCAGCCGAACTAGCGGGAGGTTCTACGAGCAGTACTTC. Translated, it gives CASSRTSGRFYEQYF.

The chain couples TRBV11-2 to TRBJ2-5; the match to TRBD2 covers 7 bases. CDR3 length equals 16 residues. Trimming removed 3 bases from V and 5 bases from J; junction bases left unmatched: 12. Germline V lookup: CDR1 SGHAT, CDR2 FQNNGV. DNA for the CDR3: TGTGCCAGCAGCTTGGGGGACTACTCGCGCCAGGAGACCCAGTACTTC. The encoded protein is CASSLGDYSRQETQYF.